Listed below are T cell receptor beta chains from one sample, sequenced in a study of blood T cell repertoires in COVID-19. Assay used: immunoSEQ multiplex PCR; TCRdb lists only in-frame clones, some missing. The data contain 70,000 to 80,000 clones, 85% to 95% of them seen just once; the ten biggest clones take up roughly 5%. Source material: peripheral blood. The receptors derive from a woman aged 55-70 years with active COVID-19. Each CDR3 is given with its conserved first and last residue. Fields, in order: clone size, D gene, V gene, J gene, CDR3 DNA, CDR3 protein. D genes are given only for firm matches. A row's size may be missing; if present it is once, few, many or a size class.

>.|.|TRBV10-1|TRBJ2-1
TGCGCCAGCAGCGTATACGGTGAGCAGTTCTTC
CASSVYGEQFF
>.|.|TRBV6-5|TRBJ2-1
TGTGCCAGCAGTACTAGTCGGATCAGGGAGCAGTTCTTC
CASSTSRIREQFF
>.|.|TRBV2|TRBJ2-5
TGTGCCAGCAGTGAAGACCTCCCAGCGCCCTCCGGGACCCAGTACTTC
CASSEDLPAPSGTQYF
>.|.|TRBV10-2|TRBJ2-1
TGCGCCAGCATTTACGGGAGCTCCTACAATGAGCAGTTCTTC
CASIYGSSYNEQFF
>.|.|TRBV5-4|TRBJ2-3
TGTGCCAGCAGCTTGGTATCGGATACGCAGTATTTT
CASSLVSDTQYF
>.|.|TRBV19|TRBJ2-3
TGTGCCAGTAGCCAGAGGGGGATTTCTAGCACAGATACGCAGTATTTT
CASSQRGISSTDTQYF
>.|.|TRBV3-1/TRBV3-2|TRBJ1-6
TGTGCCAGCAGCCAAGGAGGTAATTCACCCCTCCACTTT
CASSQGGNSPLHF
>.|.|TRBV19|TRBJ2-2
TGTGCCAGTAGTATTAGCGCAGGGAACACCGGGGAGCTGTTTTTT
CASSISAGNTGELFF
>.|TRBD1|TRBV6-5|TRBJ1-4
TGTGCCACCACATTCGGGACAGCCCATGAAAAACTGTTTTTT
CATTFGTAHEKLFF
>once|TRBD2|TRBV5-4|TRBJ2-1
TGTGCCAGCAGCTGGGGGGGGAACAATGAGCAGTTCTTC
CASSWGGNNEQFF
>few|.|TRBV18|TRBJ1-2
TGTGCCAGCTCCAAAAGACATCCTCCTAACTATGGCTACACCTTC
CASSKRHPPNYGYTF
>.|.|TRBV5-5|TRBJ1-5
TGTGCCAGCACCGTTGCCCCAGGAAGCAATCAGCCCCAGCATTTT
CASTVAPGSNQPQHF
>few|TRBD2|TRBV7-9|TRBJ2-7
TGTGCCAGCAGCTTAGGGGGACTAGCGGGGTCCCCTAACGAGCAGTACTTC
CASSLGGLAGSPNEQYF
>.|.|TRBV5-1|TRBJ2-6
TGCGCCAGCACCGGTACAGGGTCTTCTGGGGCCAACGTCCTGACTTTC
CASTGTGSSGANVLTF
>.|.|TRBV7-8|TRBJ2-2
TGTGCCAGCAGCTTAACGGGAGTGAACACCGGGGAGCTGTTTTTT
CASSLTGVNTGELFF
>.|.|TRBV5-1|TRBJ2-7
TGCGCCAGCAGCCCCGGACTTATATCCTCCTACGAGCAGTACTTC
CASSPGLISSYEQYF
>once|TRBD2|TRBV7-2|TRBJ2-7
TGTGCCAGCCAACTAGCGGCCTCCTACGAGCAGTACTTC
CASQLAASYEQYF
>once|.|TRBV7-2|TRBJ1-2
TGTGCCAGCAGCTTAAGGGGAGGCTACACCTTC
CASSLRGGYTF
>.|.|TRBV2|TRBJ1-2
TGTGCCAGCAGTGGAAAGGTATGGACAGAGGGCCTTCGGGATGGCTACACCTTC
CASSGKVWTEGLRDGYTF
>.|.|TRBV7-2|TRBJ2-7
TGTGCCAGCAGCGGGTTCCGGGGGAACGAGCAGTACTTC
CASSGFRGNEQYF
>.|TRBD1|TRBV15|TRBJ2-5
TGTGCCACCAGTTGGGGGGACAGGCGCCTGGTAGAGACCCAGTACTTC
CATSWGDRRLVETQYF
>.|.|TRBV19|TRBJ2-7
TGTGCCAGTAGTACCGTCGGCGAGCAGTACTTC
CASSTVGEQYF
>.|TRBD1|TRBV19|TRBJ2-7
TGTGCCAGTAGTTCCGGGACAGGGCGCGAGCAGTACTTC
CASSSGTGREQYF
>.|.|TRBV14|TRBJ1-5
TGTGCCAGCAGCCAACAACAGAATCAGCCCCAGCATTTT
CASSQQQNQPQHF
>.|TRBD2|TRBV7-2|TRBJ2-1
TGTGCCAGCAGCCAGGGACTAGCGGAACACTACAATGAGCAGTTCTTC
CASSQGLAEHYNEQFF
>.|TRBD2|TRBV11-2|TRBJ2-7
TGTGCCAGCAGCTTAACTGGCGGGAGGGCCCACGAGCAGTACTTC
CASSLTGGRAHEQYF
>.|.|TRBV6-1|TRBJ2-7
TGTGCCAGCAGTGAGTGGCAGGGGCCGAACGAGCAGTACTTC
CASSEWQGPNEQYF
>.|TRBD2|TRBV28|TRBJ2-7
TGTGCCAGCAGTTCCGGGACTAGCGATTACGAGCAGTACTTC
CASSSGTSDYEQYF
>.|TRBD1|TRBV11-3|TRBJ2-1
TGTGCCAGCAGCTTGGACCCCCCGGGACAGGGGTTTGGTGAGCAGTTCTTC
CASSLDPPGQGFGEQFF
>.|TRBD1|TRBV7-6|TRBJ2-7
TGTGCCAGCAGCTTAGGTGGGACAGGCCCCTACGAGCAGTACTTC
CASSLGGTGPYEQYF
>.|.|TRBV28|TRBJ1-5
TGTGCCAGCAGCGAACAGAGCAATCAGCCCCAGCATTTT
CASSEQSNQPQHF
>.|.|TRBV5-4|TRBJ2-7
TGTGCCAGCAGCTTGTCGGGGGAGCAGTACTTC
CASSLSGEQYF
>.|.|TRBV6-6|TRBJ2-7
TGTGCCAGCACCCGACGAGTGGGGGCAGAAGCCTACGAGCAGTACTTC
CASTRRVGAEAYEQYF
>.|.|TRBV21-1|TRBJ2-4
TGTGCCAGCAGAAGGGGAGCCAAAAACATTCAGTACTTC
CASRRGAKNIQYF
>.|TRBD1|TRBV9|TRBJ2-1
TGTGCCAGCAGCCCTTCTTTTCCCGGGACAGGGTATCGTAATGAGCAGTTCTTC
CASSPSFPGTGYRNEQFF
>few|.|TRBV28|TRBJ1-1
TGTGCCAGCAGTTTCATAGGAGTGAACACTGAAGCTTTCTTT
CASSFIGVNTEAFF
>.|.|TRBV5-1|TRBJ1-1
TGCGCCAGCAGCTTGTCTGTGAACACTGAAGCTTTCTTT
CASSLSVNTEAFF
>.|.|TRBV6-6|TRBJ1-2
TGTGCCAGCAGTTCCCTACGGGCTAACTATGGCTACACCTTC
CASSSLRANYGYTF
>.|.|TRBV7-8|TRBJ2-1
TGTGCCAGCAGCTTAGCGCTAAGTAGTGTCTCCTACAATGAGCAGTTCTTC
CASSLALSSVSYNEQFF
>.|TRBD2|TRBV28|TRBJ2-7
TGTGCCAGCAGAGAGGCGGGAGATCAAAACGAGCAGTACTTC
CASREAGDQNEQYF
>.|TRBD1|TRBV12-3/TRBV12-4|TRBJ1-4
TGTGCCAGCAGCCTAGGACAGGTTGAAAAACTGTTTTTT
CASSLGQVEKLFF
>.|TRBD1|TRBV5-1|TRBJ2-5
TGCGCCAGCAGCCCGGGGGACAGGTTTCAAGAGACCCAGTACTTC
CASSPGDRFQETQYF
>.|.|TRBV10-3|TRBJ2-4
TGTGCCATCAGTGACCAGGGGACATTTAGTATTCAGTACTTC
CAISDQGTFSIQYF
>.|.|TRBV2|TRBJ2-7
TGTGCCAGCATGGCGGGAAAGTACGAGCAGTGCTTC
CASMAGKYEQCF
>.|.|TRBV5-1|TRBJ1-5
TGCGCCAGCAGCTTGAGCGGGTCTGGCAATCAGCCCCAGCATTTT
CASSLSGSGNQPQHF